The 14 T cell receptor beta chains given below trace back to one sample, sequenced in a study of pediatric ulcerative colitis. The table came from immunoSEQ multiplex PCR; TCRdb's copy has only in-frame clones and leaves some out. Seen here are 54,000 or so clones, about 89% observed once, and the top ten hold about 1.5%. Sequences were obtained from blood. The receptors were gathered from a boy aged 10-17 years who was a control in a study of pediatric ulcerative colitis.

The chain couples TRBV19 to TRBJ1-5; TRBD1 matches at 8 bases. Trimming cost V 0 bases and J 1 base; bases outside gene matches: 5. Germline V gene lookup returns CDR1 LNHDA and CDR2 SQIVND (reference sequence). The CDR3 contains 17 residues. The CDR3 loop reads CASSIDGTGLSNQPQHF. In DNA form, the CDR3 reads TGTGCCAGTAGTATAGATGGGACAGGATTAAGCAATCAGCCCCAGCATTTT.

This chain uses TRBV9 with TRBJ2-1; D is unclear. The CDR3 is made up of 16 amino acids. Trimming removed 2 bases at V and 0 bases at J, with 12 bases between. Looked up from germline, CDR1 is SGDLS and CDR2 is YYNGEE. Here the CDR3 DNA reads TGTGCCAGCAGCGTCGACGCACAGACCTCCTACAATGAGCAGTTCTTC. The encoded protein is CASSVDAQTSYNEQFF.

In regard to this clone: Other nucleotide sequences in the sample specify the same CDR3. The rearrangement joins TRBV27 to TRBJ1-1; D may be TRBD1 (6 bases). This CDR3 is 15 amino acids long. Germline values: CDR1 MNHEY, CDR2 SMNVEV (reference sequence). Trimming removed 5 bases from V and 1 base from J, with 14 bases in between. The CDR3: CASSQQGRRNTEAFF. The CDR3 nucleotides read TGTGCCAGCAGTCAACAGGGCAGGAGGAACACTGAAGCTTTCTTT.

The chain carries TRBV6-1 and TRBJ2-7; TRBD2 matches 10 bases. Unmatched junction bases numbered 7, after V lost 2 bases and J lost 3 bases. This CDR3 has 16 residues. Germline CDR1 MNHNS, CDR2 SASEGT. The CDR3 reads CASSEFRASGSYEQYF. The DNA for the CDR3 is TGTGCCAGCAGTGAATTTAGGGCTAGCGGGAGCTACGAGCAGTACTTC.

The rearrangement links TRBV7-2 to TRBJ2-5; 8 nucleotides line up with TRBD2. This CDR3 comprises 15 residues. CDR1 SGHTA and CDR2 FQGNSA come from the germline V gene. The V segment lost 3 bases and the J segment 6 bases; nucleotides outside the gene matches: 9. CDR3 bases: TGTGCCAGCAGCTTTGATAGCGGGGTCGAGAAGACCCAGTACTTC. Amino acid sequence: CASSFDSGVEKTQYF.

The CDR3, as DNA: TGTGCCACCAGCAGAGCTGGAGGGGAGAGGAGCTACACCTTC. Encoded protein: CATSRAGGERSYTF. The chain is built from TRBV15 and TRBJ1-2; possibly TRBD1 for D (5 bases). Germline CDR1 and CDR2: LNHNV and YYDKDF (reference sequence). The CDR3 consists of 14 residues. V lost 1 base to trimming and J lost 9 bases, with 15 bases between them.

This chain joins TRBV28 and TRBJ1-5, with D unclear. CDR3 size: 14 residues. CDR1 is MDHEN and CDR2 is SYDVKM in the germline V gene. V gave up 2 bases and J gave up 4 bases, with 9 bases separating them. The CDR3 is CASSLVVDNQPQHF. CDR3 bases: TGTGCCAGCAGTTTAGTTGTGGATAATCAGCCCCAGCATTTT.

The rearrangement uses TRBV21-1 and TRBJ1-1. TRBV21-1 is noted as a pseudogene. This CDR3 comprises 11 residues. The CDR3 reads CASRKNTEAFF. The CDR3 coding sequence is TGTGCCAGCAGGAAGAACACTGAAGCTTTCTTT.

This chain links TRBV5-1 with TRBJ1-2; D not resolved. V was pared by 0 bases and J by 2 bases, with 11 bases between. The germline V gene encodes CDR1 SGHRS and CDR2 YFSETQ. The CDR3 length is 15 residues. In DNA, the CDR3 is TGCGCCAGCAGCTTGGCCGTGGAGTCCAACTATGGCTACACCTTC. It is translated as CASSLAVESNYGYTF.

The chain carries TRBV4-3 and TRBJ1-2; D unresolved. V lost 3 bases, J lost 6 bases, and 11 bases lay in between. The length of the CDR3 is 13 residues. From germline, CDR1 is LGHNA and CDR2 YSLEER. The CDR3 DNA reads TGCGCCAGCAGCCATCAGGCGGAAGATGGCTACACCTTC. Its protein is CASSHQAEDGYTF.

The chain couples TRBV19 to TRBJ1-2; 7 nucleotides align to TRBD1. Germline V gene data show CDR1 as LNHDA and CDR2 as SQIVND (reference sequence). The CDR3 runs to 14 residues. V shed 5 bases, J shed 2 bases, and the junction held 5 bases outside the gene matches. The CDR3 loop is CASSEGQLNYGYTF. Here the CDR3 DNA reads TGTGCCAGTAGTGAGGGACAGCTAAACTATGGCTACACCTTC.

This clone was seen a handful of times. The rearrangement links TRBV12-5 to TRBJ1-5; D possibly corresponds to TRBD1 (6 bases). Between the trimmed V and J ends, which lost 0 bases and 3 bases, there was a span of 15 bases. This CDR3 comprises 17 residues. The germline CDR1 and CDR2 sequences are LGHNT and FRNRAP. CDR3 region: CASGLVRSDRTNQPQHF. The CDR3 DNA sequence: TGTGCTAGTGGTTTGGTACGTTCCGACAGGACCAATCAGCCCCAGCATTTT.

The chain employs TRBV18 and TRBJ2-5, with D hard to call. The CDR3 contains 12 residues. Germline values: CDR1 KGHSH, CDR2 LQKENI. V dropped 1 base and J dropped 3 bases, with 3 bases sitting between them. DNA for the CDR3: TGTGCCAGCTCACCACAAGAAGAGACCCAGTACTTC. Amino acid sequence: CASSPQEETQYF. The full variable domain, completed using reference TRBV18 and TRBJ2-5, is NAGVMQNPRHLVRRRGQEARLRCSPMKGHSHVYWYRQLPEEGLKFMVYLQKENIIDESGMPKERFSAEFPKEGPSILRIQQVVRGDSAAYFCASSPQEETQYFGPGTRLLVL.

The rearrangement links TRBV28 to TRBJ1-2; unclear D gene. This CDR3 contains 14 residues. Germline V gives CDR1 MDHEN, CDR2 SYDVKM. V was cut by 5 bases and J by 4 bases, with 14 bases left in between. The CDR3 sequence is CASSTSGKAYGYTF. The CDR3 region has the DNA TGTGCCAGCAGTACGTCCGGGAAGGCCTATGGCTACACCTTC.